These 8 T cell receptor beta chains were sequenced from one sample in a study of CD8 T cells in Susac syndrome (dated by TCRdb to about 2019). Receptor amplification or capture employed the immunoSEQ multiplex PCR assay. RNA was extracted using the RNeasy kit, and about 0.5 to 1 ug of the RNA was reverse transcribed with random hexamers. Through fastp at Q25 and MiXCR, TCRdb rebuilt clones from the public reads, retaining in-frame beta chains. Each entry is one CDR3 protein sequence, shown with its most common DNA and genes. Counted in this sample were around 280,000 distinct CDR3 sequences; roughly 85% of them appeared once. Of the sample, approximately 0.11% falls within the top ten clones. The specimen sequenced was CD8+ T cells from PBMCs. The receptors were gathered from a human donor with multiple sclerosis.

V gene TRBV11-1 combines with J gene TRBJ2-3; D is uncertain. V was clipped by 2 bases and J by 4 bases, with 16 bases between them. From germline, CDR1 is SGHAT and CDR2 FQDESV (reference sequence). The CDR3 contains 16 residues. The CDR3 coding sequence is TGTGCCAGCAGCTTAAGGTCCGGTCCCACGCCAGATACGCAGTATTTT. The encoded protein is CASSLRSGPTPDTQYF.

This clonotype was seen a handful of times. The V and J genes are TRBV11-2 and TRBJ2-7, with D possibly TRBD2 on 5 matching bases. The ends were cut back, 6 bases at V and 0 bases at J, with 15 bases in the middle. Germline V gene data show CDR1 as SGHAT and CDR2 as FQNNGV. This CDR3 is built from 15 residues. The CDR3 DNA is TGTGCCAGCAGGCAAGAGGGCAGTTACTCCTACGAGCAGTACTTC. Its protein is CASRQEGSYSYEQYF.

The chain is built from TRBV7-6 and TRBJ2-7; D is unclear. Looked up from germline, CDR1 is SGHVS and CDR2 is FNYEAQ. The CDR3 has 13 amino acids. Trimming cost V 3 bases and J 0 bases, with 6 bases left between them. CDR3 DNA sequence: TGTGCCAGCAGCTTTCATGTCTCCTACGAGCAGTACTTC. The encoded protein is CASSFHVSYEQYF.

This chain uses TRBV20-1 with TRBJ2-1; TRBD1 or TRBD2 may be the D gene (5 bases each). There are 13 residues in the CDR3. Germline V gene data show CDR1 as DFQATT and CDR2 as SNEGSKA (reference sequence). V gave up 5 bases and J gave up 8 bases, with 16 bases separating them. CDR3 DNA sequence: TGCAGTGCTCTCAGGGACGGAGATCATGAGCAGTTCTTC. Protein: CSALRDGDHEQFF.

The chain couples TRBV28 to TRBJ1-3; D is uncertain. V was cut by 5 bases and J by 8 bases, with 16 bases left in between. This CDR3 comprises 14 residues. Germline values: CDR1 MDHEN, CDR2 SYDVKM. The CDR3 bases are TGTGCCAGCAGTCTCCCCACAGACTCGGACACCATATATTTT. Protein: CASSLPTDSDTIYF.

This clonotype was seen only once. The V gene is TRBV3-1, the J gene TRBJ2-1; D uncertain. This CDR3 spans 16 amino acids. The germline V gene has CDR1 LGHDT and CDR2 YNNKEL (reference sequence). The V gene lost 3 bases and the J gene lost 0 bases, with 12 bases spanning the gap. This chain's CDR3 is CASSHKGPPSYNEQFF. Here the CDR3 DNA reads TGTGCCAGCAGCCACAAGGGTCCCCCCTCCTACAATGAGCAGTTCTTC.

This clonotype was recorded only once. CDR3 in amino acids: CSVGQGSQPQHF. The DNA of the CDR3 is TGCAGCGTCGGACAGGGGTCACAGCCCCAGCATTTT. The genes are TRBV29-1 and TRBJ1-5; 9 bases match TRBD1. Per the germline V gene, CDR1 is SQVTM and CDR2 is ANQGSEA. The CDR3 length is 12 residues. The V segment lost 6 bases and the J segment 7 bases; nucleotides outside the gene matches: 4.

The chain links TRBV2 to TRBJ2-7; no clear D. V gave up 4 bases and J gave up 4 bases, with 11 bases separating them. Germline V gene data show CDR1 as SNHLY and CDR2 as FYNNEI. The CDR3 consists of 13 residues. Here the CDR3 reads CASSGTDGYEQYF. CDR3 bases: TGTGCCAGCAGTGGGACGGATGGGTACGAGCAGTACTTC.